The clone carrying this T cell receptor beta chain was observed a handful of times. What it recognizes is unknown. The data were taken from a study of beta chain features in type 1 diabetes. Regarding the study as a whole: In every one of the four CD4+ subsets, TCRB CDR3s were moderately but significantly shorter in Type 1 diabetes patients. Although PCR might favor shorter templates, it would do so equally in patients and controls.

Since all of the isolated RNA was reverse transcribed, expressed TCRB transcripts were what got sequenced. Clones were read by immunoSEQ multiplex PCR, and TCRdb kept only the in-frame ones, dropping some. The table lists about 160,000 clones, 7.5% to 10% of them singletons, with approximately 2.2% in the top ten. There are 15 residues in the CDR3. Per the germline V gene, CDR1 is SGHNT and CDR2 is YYREEE (reference sequence). Trimming shortened V by 0 bases and J by 4 bases, and 14 bases separated the two germline ends. One heparinised draw of blood, averaging about 110 mL, came from each donor. It was via CD45RO/CCR7/CD25/CD127/CD95/CD27 that CD4+ naive, central memory, regulatory and stem cell-like memory cells were sorted.

The sequencing sample was made of central memory CD4+ T cells from blood. The V gene is TRBV5-4, the J gene TRBJ2-7; D perhaps matches TRBD1 (6 bases). The origin of this receptor is a woman aged 18-29 years in good health. The CDR3 reads CASSLAAGDGYEQYF. The CDR3 DNA is TGTGCCAGCAGCTTGGCCGCAGGGGATGGGTACGAGCAGTACTTC.